This is a list of T cell receptor beta chains from one sample in a study of shared clonotypes between healthy human individuals. Clones were read by immunoSEQ multiplex PCR, and TCRdb kept only the in-frame ones, dropping some. The profile shows about 2.4 million clones, more than 85% of them singletons. The specimen was naive CD4+ T cells from PBMCs. The receptors derive from a man in his late teens or twenties in good health. Some clones in this sample may be carry-over from other donors' samples. Both conserved end residues are trimmed from each CDR3. The D gene is left open where the match is weak.

V gene	D gene	CDR3 length	J gene	CDR3 protein
TRBV5-1	.	9	TRBJ2-7	AVEYPHEQY
TRBV18	TRBD1	14	TRBJ2-7	ASSPRQGEISYEQY
TRBV25-1	TRBD1	13	TRBJ1-5	ASSEATGGNQPQH
TRBV7-9	TRBD1	13	TRBJ1-4	ASSTWTGLDEKLF
TRBV4-1	TRBD2	17	TRBJ2-1	ASSQDLRVAGEGYNEQF
TRBV18	.	13	TRBJ1-1	ASSPATLGPTEAF
TRBV28	.	10	TRBJ1-1	ASSLYSREAF
TRBV6-5	.	12	TRBJ1-2	ASSRLGGVNGYT
TRBV28	.	11	TRBJ1-2	ASSLNSFYGYT
TRBV10-3	.	10	TRBJ1-2	AISDPRYGYT
TRBV11-3	.	12	TRBJ2-3	ASSLAGSTDTQY
TRBV5-4	.	11	TRBJ1-1	ASSAMTVTEAF
TRBV19	TRBD2	12	TRBJ2-5	ASAGEALQETQY
TRBV11-3	.	14	TRBJ2-3	ASSERSASSTDTQY
TRBV29-1	.	14	TRBJ1-2	SVEFPTRADPGGYT
TRBV28	TRBD1	18	TRBJ2-4	ASSFGIGRDRSPTKNIQY
TRBV7-3	.	14	TRBJ2-3	ASSPSGPRGTDTQY
TRBV9	.	13	TRBJ2-1	ASSVGSGNYNEQF
TRBV19	.	13	TRBJ1-1	ASSRLGDANTEAF
TRBV15	.	14	TRBJ2-7	ATSDLHSNPLYEQY
TRBV7-6	TRBD2	13	TRBJ2-7	ASSLGLAGNYEQY
TRBV30	.	12	TRBJ1-4	ACPTGSNNEKLF